This T cell receptor (delta chain) appears in the sequencing data of a study of gamma-delta T cells after stem cell transplantation. This clone was counted between two and nine times. TCRdb reapplied CATT to the RT-PCR reads. The sample carries about 2,800 delta-chain clones, 3.4% recorded once. This receptor was obtained from a human donor. It is not recorded whose cells these are; they may come from a transplant donor. The specimen was gamma-delta T cells.

CDR3 in DNA: TGTGCCTGTGACGGTCTAGGGGATACAAAGAAAGCAGCACAACTCTTCTTT. It translates to CACDGLGDTKKAAQLFF. The chain links TRDV2 to TRDJ2; TRDD3 matches 8 bases. Per germline, CDR1 GEAIGNYY and CDR2 EKD. The V segment lost 3 bases and the J segment 6 bases; nucleotides outside the gene matches: 14. The CDR3 consists of 17 residues.